This T cell receptor (beta chain) was captured by sequencing in a study of shared clonotypes between healthy human individuals. Naive CD8 cells lacked CD45RO, underwent positive selection for CCR7 and left out terminally differentiated effector memory CD45RA+ cells. Of note for this clone: What it binds is unknown.

Regarding the study as a whole: Relative to their counterparts shared across all four donors, non-shared clonotypes exhibited diminished generation probabilities.

The protocol was immunoSEQ multiplex PCR, while the TCRdb copy is restricted to in-frame clones and leaves out a portion. Counted here are around 2,000,000 clones, under 95% occurring once; the ten biggest clones make up roughly 1.7%. Sequenced input: naive CD8+ T cells from PBMCs. The receptor was isolated from a young man in good health. Some clones in this sample may be carry-over from other donors' samples.

CDR3 sequence reads: CASSLGEANEQFF. The CDR3 DNA sequence: TGTGCCAGCAGTTTGGGGGAGGCCAATGAGCAGTTCTTC. The rearrangement uses TRBV6-5 and TRBJ2-1, with D tentatively TRBD2 (6 bases). From germline, CDR1 is MNHEY and CDR2 SVGAGI. The CDR3 loop spans 13 amino acids. V was pared by 4 bases and J by 6 bases, with 10 bases between.